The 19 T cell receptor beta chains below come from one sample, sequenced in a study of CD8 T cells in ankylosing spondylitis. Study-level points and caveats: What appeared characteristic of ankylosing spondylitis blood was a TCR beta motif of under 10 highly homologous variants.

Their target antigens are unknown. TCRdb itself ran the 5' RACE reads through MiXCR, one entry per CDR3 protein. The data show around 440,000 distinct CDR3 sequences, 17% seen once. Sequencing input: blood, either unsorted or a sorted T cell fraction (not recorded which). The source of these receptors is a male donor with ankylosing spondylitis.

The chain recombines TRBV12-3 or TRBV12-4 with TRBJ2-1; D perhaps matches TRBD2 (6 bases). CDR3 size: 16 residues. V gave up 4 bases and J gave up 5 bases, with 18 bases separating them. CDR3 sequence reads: CASSSRTPTRHNEQFF. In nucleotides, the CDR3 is TGTGCCAGCAGTTCCCGAACCCCGACTAGACACAATGAGCAGTTCTTC.

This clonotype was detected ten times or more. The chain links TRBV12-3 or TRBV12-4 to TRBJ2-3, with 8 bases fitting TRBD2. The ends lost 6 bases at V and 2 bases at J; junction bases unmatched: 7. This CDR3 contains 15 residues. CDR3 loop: CASSVAGSSTDTQYF. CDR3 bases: TGTGCCAGCAGCGTAGCGGGAAGTTCCACAGATACGCAGTATTTT.

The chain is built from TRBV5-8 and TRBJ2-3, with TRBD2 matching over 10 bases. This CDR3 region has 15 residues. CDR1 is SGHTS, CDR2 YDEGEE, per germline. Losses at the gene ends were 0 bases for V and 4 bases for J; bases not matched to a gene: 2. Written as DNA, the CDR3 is TGTGCCAGCAGCTTGGCCAGCGGGAGGGCAGATACGCAGTATTTT. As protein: CASSLASGRADTQYF.

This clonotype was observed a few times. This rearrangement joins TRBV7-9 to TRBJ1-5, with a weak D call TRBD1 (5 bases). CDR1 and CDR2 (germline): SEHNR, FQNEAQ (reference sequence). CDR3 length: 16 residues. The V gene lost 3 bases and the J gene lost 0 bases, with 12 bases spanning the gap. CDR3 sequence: CASSLGEGISNQPQHF. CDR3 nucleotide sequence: TGTGCCAGCAGCTTGGGAGAGGGGATTAGCAATCAGCCCCAGCATTTT.

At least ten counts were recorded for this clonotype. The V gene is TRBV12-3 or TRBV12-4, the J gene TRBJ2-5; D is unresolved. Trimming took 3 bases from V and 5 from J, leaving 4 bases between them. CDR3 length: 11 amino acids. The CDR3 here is CASSLFETQYF. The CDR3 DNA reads TGTGCCAGCAGTTTGTTTGAGACCCAGTACTTC.

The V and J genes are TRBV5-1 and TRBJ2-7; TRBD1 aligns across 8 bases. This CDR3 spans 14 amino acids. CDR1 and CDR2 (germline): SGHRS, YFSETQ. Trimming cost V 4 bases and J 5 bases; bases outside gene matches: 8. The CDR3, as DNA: TGCGCCAGCAGCCCCGACAGGGGTGTCAACGAGCAGTACTTC. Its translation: CASSPDRGVNEQYF.

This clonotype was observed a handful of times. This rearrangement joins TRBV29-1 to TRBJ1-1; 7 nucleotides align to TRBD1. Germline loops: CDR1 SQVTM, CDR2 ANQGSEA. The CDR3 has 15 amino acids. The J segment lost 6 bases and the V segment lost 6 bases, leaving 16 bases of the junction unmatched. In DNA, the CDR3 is TGCAGCGTCCAAGGGTCAGGGGGACGGGGCTCTGAAGCTTTCTTT. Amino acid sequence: CSVQGSGGRGSEAFF.

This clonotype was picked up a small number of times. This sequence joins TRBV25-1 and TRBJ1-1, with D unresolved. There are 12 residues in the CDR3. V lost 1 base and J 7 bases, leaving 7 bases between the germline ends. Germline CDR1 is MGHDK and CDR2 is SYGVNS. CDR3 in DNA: TGTGCCAGCAGTGAATTGGGGTTTGAAGCTTTCTTT. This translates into CASSELGFEAFF. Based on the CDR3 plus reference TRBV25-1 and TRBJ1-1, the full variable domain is EADIYQTPRYLVIGTGKKITLECSQTMGHDKMYWYQQDPGMELHLIHYSYGVNSTEKGDLSSESTVSRIRTEHFPLTLESARPSHTSQYLCASSELGFEAFFGQGTRLTVV.

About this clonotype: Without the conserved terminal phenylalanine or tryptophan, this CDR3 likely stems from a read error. The CDR3 nucleotides are TGCGCCAGCAGCTTTCGGCAGGGGCCTTACGAGCAGTACTAC. Residues: CASSFRQGPYEQYY. V gene TRBV5-1 combines with J gene TRBJ2-7; perhaps TRBD1 as D (6 bases). V was shortened by 2 bases and J by 4 bases, with 13 bases between the two germline ends. The CDR3 spans 14 residues. The germline V gene encodes CDR1 SGHRS and CDR2 YFSETQ.

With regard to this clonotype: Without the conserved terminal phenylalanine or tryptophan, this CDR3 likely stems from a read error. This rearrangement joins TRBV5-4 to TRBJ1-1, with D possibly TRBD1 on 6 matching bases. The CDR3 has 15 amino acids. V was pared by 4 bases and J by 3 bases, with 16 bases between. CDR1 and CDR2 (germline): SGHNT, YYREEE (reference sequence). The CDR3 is CASSTDSLGHTEAFL. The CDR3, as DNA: TGTGCCAGCAGCACGGACAGTCTGGGACACACTGAAGCTTTCCTT.

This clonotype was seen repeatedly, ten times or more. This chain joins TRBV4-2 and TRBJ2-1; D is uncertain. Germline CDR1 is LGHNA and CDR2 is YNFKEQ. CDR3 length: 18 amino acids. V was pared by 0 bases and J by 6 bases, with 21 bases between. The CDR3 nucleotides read TGTGCCAGCAGCCAAGATCGGGCCGTGACTCCGGGTCGCAATGAGCAGTTCTTC. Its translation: CASSQDRAVTPGRNEQFF.

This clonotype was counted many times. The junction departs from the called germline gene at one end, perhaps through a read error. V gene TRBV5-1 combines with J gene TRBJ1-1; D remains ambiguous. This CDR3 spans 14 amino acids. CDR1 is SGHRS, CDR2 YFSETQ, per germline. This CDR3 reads CASSLGQVNTEAFF. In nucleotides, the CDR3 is TGTGCCAGCAGCTTAGGCCAGGTCAACACTGAAGCTTTCTTT. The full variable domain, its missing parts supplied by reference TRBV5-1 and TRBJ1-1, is KAGVTQTPRYLIKTRGQQVTLSCSPISGHRSVSWYQQTPGQGLQFLFEYFSETQRNKGNFPGRFSGRQFSNSRSEMNVSTLELGDSALYLCASSLGQVNTEAFFGQGTRLTVV.

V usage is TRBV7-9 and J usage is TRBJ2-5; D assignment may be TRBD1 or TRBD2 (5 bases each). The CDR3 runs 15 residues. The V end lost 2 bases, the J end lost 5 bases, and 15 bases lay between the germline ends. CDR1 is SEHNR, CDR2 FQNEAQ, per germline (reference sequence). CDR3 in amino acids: CASSLFGALRETQYF. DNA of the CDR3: TGTGCCAGCAGCTTATTCGGGGCATTACGGGAGACCCAGTACTTC.

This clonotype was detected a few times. This chain's CDR3 is CASSLGTKGTNYGYTF. The CDR3 DNA reads TGTGCCAGCAGCTTAGGGACAAAAGGGACCAACTATGGCTACACCTTC. The rearrangement uses TRBV11-2 and TRBJ1-2, with D maybe TRBD1 (5 bases). V was pared by 1 base and J by 2 bases, with 14 bases between. Germline V gives CDR1 SGHAT, CDR2 FQNNGV. This CDR3 spans 16 amino acids.

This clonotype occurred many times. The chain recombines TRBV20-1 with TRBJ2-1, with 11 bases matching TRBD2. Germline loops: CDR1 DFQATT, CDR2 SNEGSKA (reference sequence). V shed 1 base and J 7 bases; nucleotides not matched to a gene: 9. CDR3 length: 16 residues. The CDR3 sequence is CSARVNLAGGYNEQFF. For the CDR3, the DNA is TGCAGTGCTAGAGTCAACCTAGCGGGAGGTTATAATGAGCAGTTCTTC.

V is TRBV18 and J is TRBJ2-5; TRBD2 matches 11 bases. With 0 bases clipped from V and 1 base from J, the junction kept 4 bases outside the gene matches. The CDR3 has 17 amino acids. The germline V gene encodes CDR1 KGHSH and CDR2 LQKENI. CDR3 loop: CASSPPLAGAIQETQYF. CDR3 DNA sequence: TGTGCCAGCTCACCACCACTAGCGGGAGCCATCCAAGAGACCCAGTACTTC.

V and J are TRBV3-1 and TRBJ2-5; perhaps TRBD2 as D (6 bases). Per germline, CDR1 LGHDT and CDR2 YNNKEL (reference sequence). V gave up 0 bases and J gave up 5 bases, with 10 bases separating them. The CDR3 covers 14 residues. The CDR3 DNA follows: TGTGCCAGCAGCCAAGATGGAGGGGTGGAGACCCAGTACTTC. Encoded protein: CASSQDGGVETQYF.

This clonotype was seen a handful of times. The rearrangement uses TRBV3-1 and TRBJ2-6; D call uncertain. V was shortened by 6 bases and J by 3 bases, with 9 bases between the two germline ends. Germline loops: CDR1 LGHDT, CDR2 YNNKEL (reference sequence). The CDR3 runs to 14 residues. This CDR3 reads CASRKVNGANVLTF. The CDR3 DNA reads TGTGCCAGCAGAAAAGTGAATGGGGCCAACGTCCTGACTTTC.

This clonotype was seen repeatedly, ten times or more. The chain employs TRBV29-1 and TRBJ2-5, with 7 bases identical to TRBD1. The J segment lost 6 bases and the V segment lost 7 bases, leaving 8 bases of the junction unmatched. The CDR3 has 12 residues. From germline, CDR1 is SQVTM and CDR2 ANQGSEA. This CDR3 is CSAPTGPKTQYF. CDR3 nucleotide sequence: TGCAGCGCTCCGACAGGGCCGAAGACCCAGTACTTC. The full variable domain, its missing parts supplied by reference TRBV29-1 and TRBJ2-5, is SAVISQKPSRDICQRGTSLTIQCQVDSQVTMMFWYRQQPGQSLTLIATANQGSEATYESGFVIDKFPISRPNLTFSTLTVSNMSPEDSSIYLCSAPTGPKTQYFGPGTRLLVL.